This record looks at one TCR beta chain sequence and its context. Its matching antigen is unknown. This entry is derived from a study of T-cell reconstitution after alpha-beta-depleted transplantation in children. Unique molecular identifiers were incorporated when the TCRbeta library was constructed. TCRdb reprocessed the PCR reads via MiXCR and lists one record per CDR3 protein. The sample holds some 440,000 distinct CDR3 sequences, 15% to 20% seen once. Study outcomes and limitations: Expanded graft clones, several hundred of them, were reportedly the source of alpha-beta T cells about two months after transplant. Newly made T cells mostly supplied T-cell counts and diversity one year after transplant.

The specimen comprised PBMCs, mostly from graft donor cells, sampled 360 days after TCRalphabeta/CD19-depleted stem cell transplant. The sequence derives from a boy younger than two who had a stem cell transplant for Wiskott-Aldrich syndrome, so the T cells may come from the graft donor.

CDR3 sequence reads: CATSDPALADTQYF. CDR3 nucleotides: TGTGCCACCAGTGATCCAGCACTAGCAGATACGCAGTATTTT. V usage is TRBV24-1 and J usage is TRBJ2-3; D might be TRBD2 (5 bases). Germline-derived CDR1 and CDR2 are KGHDR and SFDVKD. V was pared by 3 bases and J by 4 bases, with 10 bases between. This CDR3 has 14 amino acids.